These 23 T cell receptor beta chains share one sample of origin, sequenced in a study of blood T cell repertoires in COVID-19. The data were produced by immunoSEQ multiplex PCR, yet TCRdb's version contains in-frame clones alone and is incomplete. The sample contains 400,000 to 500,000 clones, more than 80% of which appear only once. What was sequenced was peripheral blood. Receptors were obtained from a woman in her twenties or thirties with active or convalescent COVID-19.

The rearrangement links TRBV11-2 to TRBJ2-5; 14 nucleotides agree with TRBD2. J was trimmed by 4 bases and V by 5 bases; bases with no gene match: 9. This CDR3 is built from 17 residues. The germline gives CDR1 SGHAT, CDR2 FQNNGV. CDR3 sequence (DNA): TGTGCCAGCAGCCTGAACCCGGGGACTAGCGGGGGAGAGACCCAGTACTTC. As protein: CASSLNPGTSGGETQYF. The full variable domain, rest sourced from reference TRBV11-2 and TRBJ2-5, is EAGVAQSPRYKIIEKRQSVAFWCNPISGHATLYWYQQILGQGPKLLIQFQNNGVVDDSQLPKDRFSAERLKGVDSTLKIQPAKLEDSAVYLCASSLNPGTSGGETQYFGPGTRLLVL.

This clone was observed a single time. Here the CDR3 reads CASSDPGAYTEAFF. CDR3 bases: TGTGCCAGCAGTGATCCTGGGGCGTACACTGAAGCTTTCTTT. V usage is TRBV2 and J usage is TRBJ1-1, with D tentatively TRBD1 (5 bases). Between the trimmed V and J ends, which lost 3 bases and 3 bases, there was a span of 11 bases. In germline, CDR1 is SNHLY, CDR2 FYNNEI. There are 14 residues in the CDR3.

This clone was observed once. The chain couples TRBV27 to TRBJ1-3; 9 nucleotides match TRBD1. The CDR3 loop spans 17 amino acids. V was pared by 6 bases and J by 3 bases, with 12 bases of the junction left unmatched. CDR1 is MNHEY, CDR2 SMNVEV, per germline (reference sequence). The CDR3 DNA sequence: TGTGCCAGCAGCTCGAAGGGGACAGGGTTTTTTGGAAACACCATATATTTT. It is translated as CASSSKGTGFFGNTIYF.

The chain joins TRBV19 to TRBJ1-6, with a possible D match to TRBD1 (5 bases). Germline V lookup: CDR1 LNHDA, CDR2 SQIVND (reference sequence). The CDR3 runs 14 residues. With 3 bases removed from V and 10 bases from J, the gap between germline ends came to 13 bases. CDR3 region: CASSIGTPKSPLHF. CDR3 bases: TGTGCCAGTAGTATCGGGACTCCCAAGTCACCCCTCCACTTT.

CDR3 coding DNA: TGTGCCAGCGCCCTCAAGCCCGGGGCAGGGGGTTCGGCCGGGGAGCTGTTTTTT. This translates into CASALKPGAGGSAGELFF. The J gene is TRBJ2-2, the V gene TRBV28; 7 bases are shared with TRBD1. Germline V CDR1 and CDR2: MDHEN, SYDVKM. Trimming took 8 bases from V and 6 from J; bases not matched to a gene: 21. This CDR3 is built from 18 residues.

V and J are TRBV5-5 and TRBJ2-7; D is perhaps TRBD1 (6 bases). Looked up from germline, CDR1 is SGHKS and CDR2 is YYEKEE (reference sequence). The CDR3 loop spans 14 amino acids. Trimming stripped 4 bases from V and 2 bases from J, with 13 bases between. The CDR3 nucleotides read TGTGCCAGCAGCCCAACGACAGGAACCTACGAGCAGTACTTC. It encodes CASSPTTGTYEQYF.

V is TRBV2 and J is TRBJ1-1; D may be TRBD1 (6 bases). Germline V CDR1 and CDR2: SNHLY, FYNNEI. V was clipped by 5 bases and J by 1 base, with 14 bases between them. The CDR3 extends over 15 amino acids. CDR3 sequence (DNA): TGTGCCAGCAGTAGCACCGGGACAAGGAACACTGAAGCTTTCTTT. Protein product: CASSSTGTRNTEAFF.

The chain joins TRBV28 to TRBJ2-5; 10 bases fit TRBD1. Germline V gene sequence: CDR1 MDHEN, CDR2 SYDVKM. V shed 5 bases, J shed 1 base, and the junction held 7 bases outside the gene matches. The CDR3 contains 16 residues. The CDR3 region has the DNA TGTGCCAGCAGTACGCGGACAGGGGGGACCCAAGAGACCCAGTACTTC. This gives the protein CASSTRTGGTQETQYF.

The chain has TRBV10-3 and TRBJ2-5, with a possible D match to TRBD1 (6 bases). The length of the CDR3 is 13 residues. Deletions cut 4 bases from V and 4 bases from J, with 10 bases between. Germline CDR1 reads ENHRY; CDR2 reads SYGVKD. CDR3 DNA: TGTGCCATCAGTGGTATGGGGGCAGAGACCCAGTACTTC. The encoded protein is CAISGMGAETQYF.

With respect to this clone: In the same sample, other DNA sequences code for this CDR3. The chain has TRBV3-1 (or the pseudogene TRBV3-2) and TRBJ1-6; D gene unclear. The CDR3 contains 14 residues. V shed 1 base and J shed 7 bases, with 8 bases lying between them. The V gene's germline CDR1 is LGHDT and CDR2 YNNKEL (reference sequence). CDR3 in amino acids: CASSQGQVNSPLHF. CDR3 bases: TGTGCCAGCAGCCAAGGGCAAGTGAATTCACCCCTCCACTTT.

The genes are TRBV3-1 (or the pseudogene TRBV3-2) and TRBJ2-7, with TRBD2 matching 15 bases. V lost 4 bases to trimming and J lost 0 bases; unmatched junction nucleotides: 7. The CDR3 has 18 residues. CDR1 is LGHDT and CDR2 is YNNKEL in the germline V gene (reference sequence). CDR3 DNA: TGTGCCAGCAGCCTAGGGACTAGCGGGGGGCTAAGCTCCTACGAGCAGTACTTC. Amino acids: CASSLGTSGGLSSYEQYF.

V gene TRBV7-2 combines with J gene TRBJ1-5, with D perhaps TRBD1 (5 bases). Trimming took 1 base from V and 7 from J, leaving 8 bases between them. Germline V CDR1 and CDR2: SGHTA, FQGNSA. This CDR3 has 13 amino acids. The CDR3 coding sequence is TGTGCCAGCAGCTTAGAAAGGGGACAGCCCCAGCATTTT. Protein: CASSLERGQPQHF. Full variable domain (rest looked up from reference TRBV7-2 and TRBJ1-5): GAGVSQSPSNKVTEKGKDVELRCDPISGHTALYWYRQSLGQGLEFLIYFQGNSAPDKSGLPSDRFSAERTGGSVSTLTIQRTQQEDSAVYLCASSLERGQPQHFGDGTRLSIL.

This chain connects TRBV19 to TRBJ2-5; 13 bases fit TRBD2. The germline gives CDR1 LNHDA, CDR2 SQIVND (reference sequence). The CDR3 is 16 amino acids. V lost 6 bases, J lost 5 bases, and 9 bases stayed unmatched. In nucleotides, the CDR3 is TGTGCCAGTAGCGGACTAGCGGGGGCGGGTACGGAGACCCAGTACTTC. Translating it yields CASSGLAGAGTETQYF.

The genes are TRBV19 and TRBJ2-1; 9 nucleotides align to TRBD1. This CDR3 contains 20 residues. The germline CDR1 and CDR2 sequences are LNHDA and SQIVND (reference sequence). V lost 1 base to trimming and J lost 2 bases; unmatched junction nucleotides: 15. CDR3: CASSIGGFGTGHSPYNEQFF. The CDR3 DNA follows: TGTGCCAGTAGTATAGGGGGGTTCGGGACAGGGCATTCCCCCTACAATGAGCAGTTCTTC.

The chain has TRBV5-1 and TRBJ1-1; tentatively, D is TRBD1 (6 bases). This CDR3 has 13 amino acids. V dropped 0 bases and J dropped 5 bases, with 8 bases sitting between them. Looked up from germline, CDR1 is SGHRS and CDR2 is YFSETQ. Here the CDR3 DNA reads TGCGCCAGCAGCTTGGATGGGACAACTGAAGCTTTCTTT. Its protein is CASSLDGTTEAFF.

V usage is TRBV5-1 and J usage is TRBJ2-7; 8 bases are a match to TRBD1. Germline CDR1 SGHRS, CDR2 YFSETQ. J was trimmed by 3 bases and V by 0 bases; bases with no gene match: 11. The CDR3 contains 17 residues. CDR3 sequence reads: CASSLVTGTGEVYEQYF. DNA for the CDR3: TGCGCCAGCAGCTTGGTGACCGGGACAGGAGAGGTCTACGAGCAGTACTTC.

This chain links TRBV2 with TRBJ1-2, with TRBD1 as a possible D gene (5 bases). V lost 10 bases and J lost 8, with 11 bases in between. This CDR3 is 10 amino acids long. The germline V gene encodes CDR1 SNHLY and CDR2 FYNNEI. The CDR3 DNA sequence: TGTGCCATTACAGGCGGCGGCTACACCTTC. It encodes CAITGGGYTF.

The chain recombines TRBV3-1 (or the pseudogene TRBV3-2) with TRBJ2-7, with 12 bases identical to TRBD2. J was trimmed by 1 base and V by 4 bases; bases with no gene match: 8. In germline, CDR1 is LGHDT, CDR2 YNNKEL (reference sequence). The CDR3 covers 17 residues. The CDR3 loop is CASSLWGGLAGSYEQYF. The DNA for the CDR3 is TGTGCCAGCAGCCTCTGGGGAGGACTAGCGGGATCCTACGAGCAGTACTTC.

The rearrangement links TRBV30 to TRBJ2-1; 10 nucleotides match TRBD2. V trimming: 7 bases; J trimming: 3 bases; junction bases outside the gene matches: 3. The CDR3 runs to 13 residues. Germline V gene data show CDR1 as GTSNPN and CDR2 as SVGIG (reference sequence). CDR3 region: CASKREGYNEQFF. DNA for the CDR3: TGTGCCTCTAAGCGGGAGGGCTACAATGAGCAGTTCTTC.

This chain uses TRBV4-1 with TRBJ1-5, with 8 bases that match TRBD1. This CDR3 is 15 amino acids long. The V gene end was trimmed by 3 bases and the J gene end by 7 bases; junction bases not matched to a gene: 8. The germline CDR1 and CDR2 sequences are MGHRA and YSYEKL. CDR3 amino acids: CASSHVAGGGQPQHF. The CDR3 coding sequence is TGCGCCAGCAGCCATGTCGCAGGGGGCGGCCAGCCCCAGCATTTT.

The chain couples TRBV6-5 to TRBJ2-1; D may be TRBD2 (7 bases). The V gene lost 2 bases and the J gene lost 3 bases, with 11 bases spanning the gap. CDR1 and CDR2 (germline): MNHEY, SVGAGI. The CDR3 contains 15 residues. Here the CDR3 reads CASSYGRGVYNEQFF. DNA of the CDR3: TGTGCCAGCAGTTACGGGAGGGGGGTCTACAATGAGCAGTTCTTC.

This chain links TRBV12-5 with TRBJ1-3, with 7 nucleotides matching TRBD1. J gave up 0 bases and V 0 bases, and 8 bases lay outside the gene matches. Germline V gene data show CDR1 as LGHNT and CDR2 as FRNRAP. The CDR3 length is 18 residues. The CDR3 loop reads CASGLVLGRGFSGNTIYF. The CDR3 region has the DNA TGTGCTAGTGGTTTGGTACTCGGCAGGGGGTTCTCTGGAAACACCATATATTTT.

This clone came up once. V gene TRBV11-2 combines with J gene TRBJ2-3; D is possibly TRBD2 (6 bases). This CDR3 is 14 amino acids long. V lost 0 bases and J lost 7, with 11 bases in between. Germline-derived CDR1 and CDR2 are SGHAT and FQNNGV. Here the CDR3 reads CASSLDGGDYTQYF. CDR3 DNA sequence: TGTGCCAGCAGCTTAGATGGAGGGGATTATACGCAGTATTTT.